These T cell receptor beta chains were read from a single sample in a study of T cell responses to AZD1222 COVID-19 vaccine. Profiled with immunoSEQ multiplex PCR; TCRdb holds only in-frame clones, not every one. This table holds some 80,000 clones, around 88% found once. The sequencing used peripheral blood, collected 28 days after the second dose of the MenACWY control vaccine. The receptors derive from an adult who received the MenACWY meningococcal vaccine as a control. The CDR3 runs from the conserved cysteine through the conserved F or W. A D gene is named only where the DNA matches it firmly. Clone size is shown for a subset of rows, as once, few, many or a class of expanded clone.

D	V	J	size	CDR3	DNA
TRBD1	TRBV7-9	TRBJ2-1	.	CASSLRPGTEWVAEQFF	TGTGCCAGCAGCCTAAGACCCGGGACAGAGTGGGTGGCGGAGCAGTTCTTC
TRBD1	TRBV9	TRBJ2-2	.	CASSVEGQGTGELFF	TGTGCCAGCAGCGTAGAGGGACAGGGGACCGGGGAGCTGTTTTTT
.	TRBV19	TRBJ1-4	few	CASTPGLYPEKLFF	TGTGCCAGTACCCCGGGCCTATATCCTGAAAAACTGTTTTTT
.	TRBV27	TRBJ1-5	.	CASSLFQVYSNQPQHF	TGTGCCAGCAGTTTATTTCAGGTCTATAGCAATCAGCCCCAGCATTTT
.	TRBV3-1/TRBV3-2	TRBJ1-2	once	CASSQDSGWYGYTF	TGTGCCAGCAGCCAAGACTCAGGGTGGTATGGCTACACCTTC
.	TRBV29-1	TRBJ1-1	.	CSVDAGAAEAFF	TGCAGCGTTGACGCGGGGGCAGCTGAAGCTTTCTTT
.	TRBV12-3/TRBV12-4	TRBJ1-1	.	CASIPDRLGAFF	TGTGCCAGCATCCCGGACAGACTGGGCGCTTTCTTT
.	TRBV7-3	TRBJ2-7	once	CASSPWDGSYEQYF	TGTGCCAGCAGCCCCTGGGACGGCTCCTACGAGCAGTACTTC
.	TRBV9	TRBJ2-5	.	CASSVQGGVQETQYF	TGTGCCAGCAGCGTACAGGGGGGGGTCCAAGAGACCCAGTACTTC
TRBD1	TRBV4-1	TRBJ1-4	.	CASSKGDRGSANEKLFF	TGCGCCAGCAGCAAAGGGGACAGGGGGTCTGCTAATGAAAAACTGTTTTTT
.	TRBV15	TRBJ1-4	.	CATSRAASEKLFF	TGTGCCACCAGCAGGGCTGCGAGCGAAAAACTGTTTTTT
.	TRBV3-1/TRBV3-2	TRBJ2-1	.	CASSQGSNEQFF	TGTGCCAGCAGCCAAGGATCCAATGAGCAGTTCTTC
.	TRBV28	TRBJ1-5	.	CASSLGRQSNQPQHF	TGTGCCAGCAGTTTAGGGCGGCAGAGCAATCAGCCCCAGCATTTT
.	TRBV12-3/TRBV12-4	TRBJ1-2	.	CASSPTDEGGYTF	TGTGCCAGCAGTCCGACCGACGAGGGGGGCTACACCTTC
.	TRBV19	TRBJ1-1	.	CASSSNGKTVITFF	TGTGCCAGTAGCTCCAACGGGAAGACAGTAATCACTTTCTTT
.	TRBV30	TRBJ1-2	once	CAWSHGGEGGYTF	TGTGCCTGGAGTCACGGGGGAGAGGGTGGCTACACCTTC
.	TRBV5-4	TRBJ2-3	.	CASSLSEDTQYF	TGTGCCAGCAGCTTGTCGGAAGATACGCAGTATTTT
TRBD1	TRBV11-3	TRBJ2-7	.	CASSPGGWGQGADEQYF	TGTGCCAGCAGCCCAGGGGGCTGGGGACAGGGGGCAGATGAGCAGTACTTC
TRBD2	TRBV6-4	TRBJ2-1	few	CASSDGTSGNEQFF	TGTGCCAGCAGTGACGGGACTAGCGGCAATGAGCAGTTCTTC
TRBD1	TRBV18	TRBJ2-7	.	CASSPERDRTYEQYF	TGTGCCAGCTCACCGGAGAGGGACAGGACCTACGAGCAGTACTTC
.	TRBV18	TRBJ2-7	.	CASSPPGQAGDEQYF	TGTGCCAGCTCACCACCGGGACAGGCGGGGGACGAGCAGTACTTC
.	TRBV7-9	TRBJ1-1	.	CASSLGGTTEAFF	TGTGCCAGCAGCTTAGGGGGGACCACTGAAGCTTTCTTT
TRBD2	TRBV2	TRBJ2-1	.	CASTPLGLADYNEQFF	TGTGCCAGCACCCCGTTGGGACTAGCGGATTACAATGAGCAGTTCTTC
.	TRBV6-2/TRBV6-3	TRBJ2-2	few	CASSLYTGELFF	TGTGCCAGCAGCCTGTACACCGGGGAGCTGTTTTTT
.	TRBV27	TRBJ1-1	.	CASSFKAAGEAFF	TGTGCCAGCAGTTTTAAGGCGGCAGGAGAAGCTTTCTTT
.	TRBV24-1	TRBJ2-2	.	CATSDFAGELFF	TGTGCCACCAGTGATTTCGCCGGGGAGCTGTTTTTT
.	TRBV18	TRBJ1-4	once	CASSPQQGGKLFF	TGTGCCAGCTCACCCCAGCAGGGTGGAAAACTGTTTTTT
.	TRBV7-9	TRBJ1-2	.	CASSRDLGNGYTF	TGTGCCAGCAGCAGGGACTTAGGGAATGGCTACACCTTC
.	TRBV28	TRBJ1-6	many	CASSLYRQSSYNSPLHF	TGTGCCAGCAGTTTATACCGGCAGAGCTCCTATAATTCACCCCTCCACTTT
.	TRBV28	TRBJ2-1	.	CASNVGGGQYNEQFF	TGTGCCAGCAACGTGGGAGGGGGACAATACAATGAGCAGTTCTTC
.	TRBV3-1/TRBV3-2	TRBJ2-7	.	CASSPQAGAPYEQYF	TGTGCCAGCAGCCCCCAGGCGGGGGCCCCCTACGAGCAGTACTTC
.	TRBV30	TRBJ2-5	.	CAWGETQYF	TGTGCCTGGGGGGAGACCCAGTACTTC
.	TRBV12-3/TRBV12-4	TRBJ1-5	.	CASNKESNQPQHF	TGTGCCAGCAACAAGGAAAGCAATCAGCCCCAGCATTTT
TRBD2	TRBV30	TRBJ2-2	.	CAWSVGLAGTGELFF	TGTGCCTGGAGTGTGGGACTAGCTGGCACCGGGGAGCTGTTTTTT
.	TRBV7-9	TRBJ1-2	.	CASSPVERSYTF	TGTGCCAGCAGCCCTGTGGAGAGGAGCTACACCTTC
TRBD2	TRBV24-1	TRBJ2-2	.	CATSDAGTSGGFTGELFF	TGTGCCACCAGTGACGCCGGGACTAGCGGGGGTTTCACCGGGGAGCTGTTTTTT
TRBD1	TRBV15	TRBJ2-5	.	CATSGQGAGETQYF	TGTGCCACCAGCGGACAGGGGGCCGGAGAGACCCAGTACTTC
TRBD2	TRBV7-2	TRBJ2-2	.	CASSWAGGSGELFF	TGTGCCAGCAGCTGGGCGGGGGGTTCCGGGGAGCTGTTTTTT
TRBD1	TRBV19	TRBJ2-7	.	CASGRTGSPSGEQYF	TGTGCCAGTGGGAGGACAGGGTCTCCGTCGGGGGAGCAGTACTTC
.	TRBV6-5	TRBJ1-1	.	CASSLPPGNTEAFF	TGTGCCAGCAGCCTCCCACCGGGGAACACTGAAGCTTTCTTT
.	TRBV7-9	TRBJ1-1	.	CASSRLGRNTEAFF	TGTGCCAGCAGCCGCCTCGGACGGAACACTGAAGCTTTCTTT
.	TRBV2	TRBJ1-5	.	CASRGQGLYQPQHF	TGTGCCAGCAGGGGGCAGGGACTCTACCAGCCCCAGCATTTT